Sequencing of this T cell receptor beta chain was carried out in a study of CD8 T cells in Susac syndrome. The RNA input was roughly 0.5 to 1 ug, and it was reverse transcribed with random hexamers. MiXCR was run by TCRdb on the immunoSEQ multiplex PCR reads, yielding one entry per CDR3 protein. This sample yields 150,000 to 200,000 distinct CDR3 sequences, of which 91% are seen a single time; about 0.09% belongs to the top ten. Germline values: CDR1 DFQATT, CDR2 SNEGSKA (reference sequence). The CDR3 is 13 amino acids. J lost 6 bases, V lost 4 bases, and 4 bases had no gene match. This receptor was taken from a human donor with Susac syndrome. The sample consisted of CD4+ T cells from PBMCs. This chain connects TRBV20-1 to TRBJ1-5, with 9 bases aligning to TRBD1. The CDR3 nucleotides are TGCAGTGCTACACCGACAGGGGGTCAGCCCCAGCATTTT. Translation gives CSATPTGGQPQHF.